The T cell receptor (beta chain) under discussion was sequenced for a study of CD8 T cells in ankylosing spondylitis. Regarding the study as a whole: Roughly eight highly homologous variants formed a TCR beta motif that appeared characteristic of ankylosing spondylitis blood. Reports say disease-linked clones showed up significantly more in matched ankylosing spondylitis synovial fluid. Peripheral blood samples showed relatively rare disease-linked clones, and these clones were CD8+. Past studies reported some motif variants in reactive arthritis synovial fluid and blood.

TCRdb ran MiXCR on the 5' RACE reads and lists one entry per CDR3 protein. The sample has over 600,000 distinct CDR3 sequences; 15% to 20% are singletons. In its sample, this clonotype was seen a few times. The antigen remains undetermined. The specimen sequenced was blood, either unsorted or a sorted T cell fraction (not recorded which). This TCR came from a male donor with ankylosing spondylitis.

The CDR3 DNA is TGTGCCAGCAGTTTTGGGGGGGCGGGTAATTCACCCCTCCACTTT. Translation: CASSFGGAGNSPLHF. V and J are TRBV12-3 or TRBV12-4 and TRBJ1-6, with a weak D call TRBD1 (6 bases). The V and J ends lost 3 bases and 6 bases respectively, with 12 bases between them. The CDR3 extends over 15 amino acids.